The 27 T cell receptor beta chains listed next were all sequenced from one sample in a study of OX40 agonist ivuxolimab in advanced cancers. Assay used: immunoSEQ multiplex PCR; TCRdb lists only in-frame clones, some missing. The sample holds more than 1,000 clones; about 80% are singletons and the top ten take under 9.5%. The sample here was taken in a trial of the OX40 agonist ivuxolimab. The receptors stem from an adult with an advanced solid tumor such as melanoma, head and neck, liver or kidney cancer.

V is TRBV19 and J is TRBJ1-6, with D possibly matching TRBD1 (6 bases). The V gene's germline CDR1 is LNHDA and CDR2 SQIVND (reference sequence). The CDR3 totals 18 residues. Trimming took 5 bases from V and 3 from J, leaving 20 bases between them. CDR3 nucleotide sequence: TGTGCCAGTAGTTCAGGACAGTCCTCGGGCCTCTATAATTCACCCCTCCACTTT. Encoded protein: CASSSGQSSGLYNSPLHF.

The rearrangement joins TRBV12-5 to TRBJ1-1; perhaps TRBD1 as D (6 bases). The germline V gene encodes CDR1 LGHNT and CDR2 FRNRAP. The CDR3 runs to 12 residues. The CDR3 coding sequence is TGTGCCAGCACCGCGGGGGCTTCTGAAGCTTTCTTT. This gives the protein CASTAGASEAFF.

This chain uses TRBV11-3 with TRBJ1-1; no reliable D call. This CDR3 contains 14 residues. Germline lookup yields CDR1 SGHNT and CDR2 YENEEA. The ends were cut back, 5 bases at V and 1 base at J, with 11 bases in the middle. CDR3 sequence (DNA): TGTGCCAGCAGCCTACCTCGACAGAACACTGAAGCTTTCTTT. This sequence encodes CASSLPRQNTEAFF. The full variable domain, in which reference TRBV11-3 and TRBJ1-1 provide the parts outside the CDR3, is EAGVVQSPRYKIIEKKQPVAFWCNPISGHNTLYWYLQNLGQGPELLIRYENEEAVDDSQLPKDRFSAERLKGVDSTLKIQPAELGDSAVYLCASSLPRQNTEAFFGQGTRLTVV.

The chain combines TRBV6-8 with TRBJ1-2; 7 bases are a match to TRBD1. J was trimmed by 4 bases and V by 2 bases; bases with no gene match: 4. Germline lookup yields CDR1 MNHGY and CDR2 SAAAGT. The CDR3 runs 14 residues. Here the CDR3 reads CASSYPGQAYGYTF. DNA for the CDR3: TGTGCCAGCAGTTACCCTGGACAGGCCTATGGCTACACCTTC.

DNA for the CDR3: TGTGCCAGCAGCTTAGACGGGACAGAACTCTACGAGCAGTACTTC. Its protein product is CASSLDGTELYEQYF. The rearrangement links TRBV11-3 to TRBJ2-7, with 7 bases lining up with TRBD1. With V trimmed by 0 bases and J by 3 bases, 5 bases remained unmatched. Germline V lookup: CDR1 SGHNT, CDR2 YENEEA. This CDR3 comprises 15 residues.

The genes are TRBV28 and TRBJ2-7; D is perhaps TRBD1 (6 bases). V was pared by 5 bases and J by 2 bases, with 10 bases between. The germline CDR1 and CDR2 sequences are MDHEN and SYDVKM. The CDR3 extends over 13 amino acids. The CDR3 DNA follows: TGTGCCAGCAGTACCCAGGGGCCCTACGAGCAGTACTTC. Its translation: CASSTQGPYEQYF.

This rearrangement joins TRBV11-3 to TRBJ2-7; TRBD1 might be the D (6 bases). Germline V gives CDR1 SGHNT, CDR2 YENEEA. The CDR3 runs to 15 residues. Trimming removed 5 bases at V and 4 bases at J, with 18 bases between. CDR3 bases: TGTGCCAGCAGCCCCGCGGACAGTCTAACGTACGAGCAGTACTTC. It specifies CASSPADSLTYEQYF.

This clone was recorded only once. This sequence joins TRBV29-1 and TRBJ1-3; D gene unclear. Trimming pared 0 bases from V and 0 bases from J, leaving 15 bases between. Germline lookup yields CDR1 SQVTM and CDR2 ANQGSEA. The CDR3 spans 17 residues. CDR3 DNA sequence: TGCAGCGTTGAAGATCAAACCGACACCCTCTCTGGAAACACCATATATTTT. This codes for CSVEDQTDTLSGNTIYF.

The J gene is TRBJ2-1, the V gene TRBV11-3; 8 bases fit TRBD1. After removal of 5 bases from V and 4 bases from J, the junction contained 4 bases not matched to a gene. Germline V gives CDR1 SGHNT, CDR2 YENEEA. The CDR3 extends over 14 amino acids. The DNA for the CDR3 is TGTGCCAGCAGCCACGGGACAGGTTACAATGAGCAGTTCTTC. It codes for CASSHGTGYNEQFF.

The J gene is TRBJ1-6, the V gene TRBV11-3; D is perhaps TRBD1 (5 bases). The CDR3 sequence is 15 residues long. The germline V gene encodes CDR1 SGHNT and CDR2 YENEEA. Trimming left V 1 base short and J 6 bases short, with 10 bases between. The CDR3 here is CASSLGSGTNSPLHF. Written as DNA, the CDR3 is TGTGCCAGCAGCTTAGGTTCAGGGACTAATTCACCCCTCCACTTT.

This chain uses TRBV6-8 with TRBJ2-7, with a possible D match to TRBD2 (7 bases). CDR1 is MNHGY and CDR2 is SAAAGT in the germline V gene. This CDR3 has 15 amino acids. Trimming left V 8 bases short and J 4 bases short, with 21 bases between. The DNA of the CDR3 is TGTGCCAGCCTCACTTCGGGGGGCAGGAGGTACGAGCAGTACTTC. Its translation is CASLTSGGRRYEQYF.

CDR3 sequence: CASSPGQGRPEAFF. CDR3 nucleotides: TGTGCCAGCAGCCCCGGACAGGGGAGGCCTGAAGCTTTCTTT. The chain has TRBV11-3 and TRBJ1-1; 9 bases line up with TRBD1. CDR1 SGHNT and CDR2 YENEEA come from the germline V gene. The CDR3 sequence is 14 residues long. V gave up 5 bases and J gave up 6 bases; unmatched junction bases: 7.

The chain links TRBV5-1 to TRBJ2-2; D uncertain. V was pared by 1 base and J by 0 bases, with 7 bases between. Per the germline V gene, CDR1 is SGHRS and CDR2 is YFSETQ. The CDR3 is 15 amino acids. CDR3 sequence reads: CASSLLTTNTGELFF. CDR3 DNA: TGCGCCAGCAGCTTGCTCACTACGAACACCGGGGAGCTGTTTTTT.

V and J are TRBV11-3 and TRBJ1-4, with 7 bases aligning to TRBD1. CDR1 SGHNT and CDR2 YENEEA come from the germline V gene. CDR3 length equals 14 residues. The junction had 8 bases not matched to a gene; V was cut back by 8 bases and J by 5 bases. The CDR3 DNA follows: TGTGCCAGCCGACCTAGACAGGGCAATGAAAAACTGTTTTTT. Amino acids: CASRPRQGNEKLFF. Combining the CDR3 with reference TRBV11-3 and TRBJ1-4 gives the whole variable domain EAGVVQSPRYKIIEKKQPVAFWCNPISGHNTLYWYLQNLGQGPELLIRYENEEAVDDSQLPKDRFSAERLKGVDSTLKIQPAELGDSAVYLCASRPRQGNEKLFFGSGTQLSVL.

This sequence joins TRBV7-1 and TRBJ1-1; D ambiguous. TRBV7-1 falls under the ORF class, with uncertain function. The CDR3 loop spans 13 amino acids. Deletions cut 6 bases from V and 1 base from J, with 9 bases between. The CDR3 sequence is CASSHEANTEAFF. The CDR3 DNA reads as TGTGCCAGCAGTCACGAGGCGAACACTGAAGCTTTCTTT.

The chain combines TRBV30 with TRBJ2-3; TRBD2 matches 14 bases. The CDR3 sequence is 16 residues long. Germline V gene sequence: CDR1 GTSNPN, CDR2 SVGIG (reference sequence). J lost 2 bases, V lost 0 bases, and 1 base had no gene match. Here the CDR3 reads CAWSVGLAGDTDTQYF. The CDR3, as DNA: TGTGCCTGGAGTGTGGGACTAGCGGGGGACACAGATACGCAGTATTTT.

This chain uses TRBV6-8 with TRBJ1-1; D may be TRBD1 (5 bases). V lost 4 bases, J lost 7 bases, and 19 bases lay in between. Germline V lookup: CDR1 MNHGY, CDR2 SAAAGT. The CDR3 is 15 amino acids. This chain's CDR3 is CASSWLDRLRGEAFF. The CDR3 DNA is TGTGCCAGCAGTTGGCTCGACAGATTGAGAGGTGAAGCTTTCTTT.

This chain's CDR3 is CASSPSGGGSDTQYF. Written as DNA, the CDR3 is TGTGCCAGCAGCCCGTCCGGGGGGGGGTCAGATACGCAGTATTTT. V usage is TRBV11-3 and J usage is TRBJ2-3; TRBD2 matches 8 bases. The CDR3 covers 15 residues. V trimming: 5 bases; J trimming: 4 bases; junction bases outside the gene matches: 8. Germline V lookup: CDR1 SGHNT, CDR2 YENEEA.

The chain couples TRBV11-3 to TRBJ2-3; D is unresolved. Germline V gives CDR1 SGHNT, CDR2 YENEEA. V gave up 6 bases and J gave up 0 bases, with 16 bases separating them. The CDR3 contains 16 residues. This chain's CDR3 is CASRRTVASSTDTQYF. DNA for the CDR3: TGTGCCAGCAGACGAACAGTAGCCTCTAGCACAGATACGCAGTATTTT.

The chain combines TRBV11-3 with TRBJ2-7; D call uncertain. CDR3 size: 16 residues. CDR1 and CDR2 from the germline V gene are SGHNT and YENEEA. Trimming left V 5 bases short and J 2 bases short, with 19 bases between. The CDR3 nucleotides are TGTGCCAGCAGCAAAGACATCGGACGGCAAACCTACGAGCAGTACTTC. Protein: CASSKDIGRQTYEQYF.

The V gene is TRBV6-4, the J gene TRBJ2-7, with D perhaps TRBD2 (5 bases). The CDR3 has 14 amino acids. V dropped 5 bases and J dropped 3 bases, with 14 bases sitting between them. Per the germline V gene, CDR1 is MRHNA and CDR2 is SNTAGT. The CDR3 is CASSFGGSYYEQYF. In nucleotides, the CDR3 is TGTGCCAGCAGTTTTGGCGGGTCATACTACGAGCAGTACTTC.

V and J are TRBV18 and TRBJ1-4, with 7 positions matching TRBD1. The CDR3 contains 17 residues. Germline V gene data show CDR1 as KGHSH and CDR2 as LQKENI. Trimming cost V 0 bases and J 6 bases; bases outside gene matches: 10. The CDR3 bases are TGTGCCAGCTCACCACCGAATCGAGGGGGCGTTCATGAAAAACTGTTTTTT. Translation: CASSPPNRGGVHEKLFF.

V gene TRBV5-1 combines with J gene TRBJ1-4, with 7 bases that match TRBD1. V trimming: 2 bases; J trimming: 8 bases; junction bases outside the gene matches: 6. The CDR3 runs 14 residues. CDR1 and CDR2 (germline): SGHRS, YFSETQ. DNA for the CDR3: TGCGCCAGCAGCTTTTCAGGGGGGGACGAAAAACTGTTTTTT. This gives the protein CASSFSGGDEKLFF.

This clone was seen only a few times. The gene calls are TRBV28 and TRBJ1-1; D unresolved. V was pared by 4 bases and J by 5 bases, with 11 bases between. The CDR3 is 13 residues long. The germline V gene encodes CDR1 MDHEN and CDR2 SYDVKM. The CDR3 bases are TGTGCCAGCAGTTCCCGGGGAGGAACTGAAGCTTTCTTT. Encoded protein: CASSSRGGTEAFF.

The rearrangement links TRBV19 to TRBJ2-3, with 10 bases matching TRBD1. The CDR3 loop spans 13 amino acids. The germline V gene encodes CDR1 LNHDA and CDR2 SQIVND (reference sequence). The CDR3 nucleotides are TGTGCACGCGGGGGGACAGGGGAAGATACGCAGTATTTT. It codes for CARGGTGEDTQYF.

This clone was observed a handful of times. The chain recombines TRBV6-8 with TRBJ1-4, with 7 bases identical to TRBD1. V gave up 6 bases and J gave up 3 bases; unmatched junction bases: 16. The germline V gene encodes CDR1 MNHGY and CDR2 SAAAGT. This CDR3 has 18 residues. The CDR3 sequence: CASSPSVLWDSSNEKLFF. The CDR3 DNA reads TGTGCCAGCAGCCCCTCCGTTCTTTGGGACAGTTCTAATGAAAAACTGTTTTTT.

The rearrangement joins TRBV19 to TRBJ2-7, with D possibly matching TRBD1 (5 bases). Looked up from germline, CDR1 is LNHDA and CDR2 is SQIVND (reference sequence). This CDR3 comprises 16 residues. Trimming shortened V by 3 bases and J by 3 bases, and 18 bases separated the two germline ends. CDR3 in amino acids: CASSISVWGTNYEQYF. CDR3 in DNA: TGTGCCAGTAGTATCTCGGTCTGGGGCACGAACTACGAGCAGTACTTC.